This T cell receptor beta chain came from a study of cytomegalovirus exposure and HLA in healthy donors. Study overall: Some 85 million unique TCRs, all from HLA-typed donors, were included in an early release of the data.

The CDR3 extends over 14 amino acids. The ends were cut back, 1 base at V and 4 bases at J, with 10 bases in the middle. Germline V gene lookup returns CDR1 MDHEN and CDR2 SYDVKM. Nominally healthy donors provided the samples, though records likely missed some immune exposures. Points from the study as a whole: The classifier reportedly diagnosed cytomegalovirus status with high sensitivity and specificity.

PCR involved 60 Vbeta and 13 Jbeta primers. In the authors' workflow: The count from a later analysis was 79 million or so unique TCR beta chains, some 9.9 million of them shared. The protocol was immunoSEQ multiplex PCR, while the TCRdb copy is restricted to in-frame clones and leaves out a portion. V, J and clone size derive from that table, while D and trimming were established from the DNA sequence. The sample holds 85,000 to 90,000 clones, around 64% seen once. This clone was seen once. Antigen specificity is unknown. Since no conserved phenylalanine or tryptophan closes the CDR3, a read error is the likely cause.

The clonotype originates from a man younger than 40 in good health and CMV-seronegative. This chain joins TRBV28 and TRBJ1-1; unclear D gene. Sequenced material: PBMCs. The CDR3 region has the DNA TGTGCCAGCAGTTTATCTGTAGGGAGCACTGAAGCTTTCTTG. Amino acids: CASSLSVGSTEAFL.